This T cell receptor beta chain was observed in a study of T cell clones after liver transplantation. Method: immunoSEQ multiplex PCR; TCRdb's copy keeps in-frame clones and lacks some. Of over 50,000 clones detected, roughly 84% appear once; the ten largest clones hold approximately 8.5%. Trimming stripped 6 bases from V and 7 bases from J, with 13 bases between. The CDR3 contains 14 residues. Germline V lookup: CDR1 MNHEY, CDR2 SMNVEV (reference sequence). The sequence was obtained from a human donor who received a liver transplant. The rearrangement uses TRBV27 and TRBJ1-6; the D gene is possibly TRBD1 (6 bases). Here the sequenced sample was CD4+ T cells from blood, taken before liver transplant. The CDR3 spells CASRLGGKNSPLHF. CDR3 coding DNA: TGTGCCAGCAGGCTAGGGGGAAAGAATTCACCCCTCCACTTT.